The present TCR beta chain was sequenced within a study of blood T cell repertoires in COVID-19. About the research overall: Samples of COVID-19 (acute and convalescent) were obtained from the United States, Italy and Spain. In each case, the material was cDNA or gDNA derived from T cells, B-cell-depleted T cells, or PBMCs.

Original methodology: The assay estimated nucleated cells by amplifying reference gene primers. Profiled with immunoSEQ multiplex PCR; TCRdb holds only in-frame clones, not every one. The V and J calls and clone size were taken over from that table, and D and trimming were inferred from the DNA. This table has 200,000 to 300,000 clones, roughly 81% appearing once. Looked up from germline, CDR1 is MGHRA and CDR2 is YSYEKL. The CDR3 has 14 amino acids. The ends were cut back, 4 bases at V and 5 bases at J, with 14 bases in the middle. The chain employs TRBV4-1 and TRBJ2-5; a possible D gene is TRBD1 (6 bases). Sequencing input: peripheral blood. The sequence was collected from a middle-aged man with acute or convalescent COVID-19. The CDR3 sequence: CASSPPTGLETQYF. The CDR3 nucleotides read TGCGCCAGCAGCCCACCCACAGGGTTGGAGACCCAGTACTTC.